This is a list of T cell receptor beta chains from one sample in a study of blood T cell repertoires in COVID-19. Repertoires were generated with immunoSEQ multiplex PCR, while TCRdb's copy carries only in-frame clones and drops some. The sample gives about 260,000 clones, roughly 84% of which show up once; more than 1.5% is in the top ten. Sample: peripheral blood. These receptors were collected from a woman in her forties who had recovered from COVID-19. Each CDR3 is given with its conserved first and last residue. Each record gives: CDR3 protein, V gene, J gene.

cdr3_aa: CASSLGHSNTEAFF
v_call: TRBV7-2
j_call: TRBJ1-1

cdr3_aa: CASSLQGATYEQYF
v_call: TRBV11-2
j_call: TRBJ2-7

cdr3_aa: CASSSQQGGEQFF
v_call: TRBV7-2
j_call: TRBJ2-1

cdr3_aa: CAWSVQGRGPPYEQYF
v_call: TRBV30
j_call: TRBJ2-7

cdr3_aa: CAISESGRRGTNEKLFF
v_call: TRBV10-3
j_call: TRBJ1-4

cdr3_aa: CASSVGPLSAEAFF
v_call: TRBV9
j_call: TRBJ1-1

cdr3_aa: CASSLAGQVLSGELFF
v_call: TRBV5-1
j_call: TRBJ2-2

cdr3_aa: CASSGQGNSPLHF
v_call: TRBV2
j_call: TRBJ1-6

cdr3_aa: CAWSVQTGWGNQPQHF
v_call: TRBV30
j_call: TRBJ1-5

cdr3_aa: CASSPPGDGYGYTF
v_call: TRBV28
j_call: TRBJ1-2

cdr3_aa: CASSQRSGTDGYTF
v_call: TRBV23-1
j_call: TRBJ1-2

cdr3_aa: CASSRTGGSSEEKLFF
v_call: TRBV3-1/TRBV3-2
j_call: TRBJ1-4

cdr3_aa: CASSSTAYEQYF
v_call: TRBV7-9
j_call: TRBJ2-7

cdr3_aa: CAISGDSYNYGYTF
v_call: TRBV10-3
j_call: TRBJ1-2

cdr3_aa: CASSETGRQPQHF
v_call: TRBV2
j_call: TRBJ1-5

cdr3_aa: CASSTRQGASYGYTF
v_call: TRBV6-5
j_call: TRBJ1-2

cdr3_aa: CASSATGGPKNTGELFF
v_call: TRBV9
j_call: TRBJ2-2

cdr3_aa: CACGQDSNQPQHF
v_call: TRBV30
j_call: TRBJ1-5

cdr3_aa: CASSQGWGQGIGYEQYF
v_call: TRBV4-1
j_call: TRBJ2-7

cdr3_aa: CASSLLAAQETQYF
v_call: TRBV27
j_call: TRBJ2-5

cdr3_aa: CASSITRDRQPQHF
v_call: TRBV19
j_call: TRBJ1-5

cdr3_aa: CASSHAGLAGSSYEQYF
v_call: TRBV5-1
j_call: TRBJ2-7

cdr3_aa: CSVEGREGITRQAFF
v_call: TRBV29-1
j_call: TRBJ1-1

cdr3_aa: CASTPVGTNYNEQFF
v_call: TRBV28
j_call: TRBJ2-1

cdr3_aa: CASGSENNYGYTF
v_call: TRBV12-3/TRBV12-4
j_call: TRBJ1-2

cdr3_aa: CAISDRISGGAVEQFF
v_call: TRBV10-3
j_call: TRBJ2-1

cdr3_aa: CAWRPDYYNSPLHF
v_call: TRBV30
j_call: TRBJ1-6

cdr3_aa: CASSVNRGTDTQYF
v_call: TRBV9
j_call: TRBJ2-3

cdr3_aa: CAGGSYEQYF
v_call: TRBV2
j_call: TRBJ2-7

cdr3_aa: CASSHSGGYQFF
v_call: TRBV6-2/TRBV6-3
j_call: TRBJ2-1

cdr3_aa: CATSREQGYGYTF
v_call: TRBV15
j_call: TRBJ1-2

cdr3_aa: CASSPSGEETQYF
v_call: TRBV5-1
j_call: TRBJ2-5

cdr3_aa: CASSLLKGDQPQHF
v_call: TRBV27
j_call: TRBJ1-5

cdr3_aa: CASSLTGNSEQYF
v_call: TRBV7-6
j_call: TRBJ2-7

cdr3_aa: CASSPVGTSGGESSYNEQFF
v_call: TRBV27
j_call: TRBJ2-1

cdr3_aa: CASSRSGDLQETQYF
v_call: TRBV10-1
j_call: TRBJ2-5

cdr3_aa: CASSPTGNGANVLTF
v_call: TRBV4-1
j_call: TRBJ2-6

cdr3_aa: CASSQGNAGEKLFF
v_call: TRBV10-1
j_call: TRBJ1-4

cdr3_aa: CASSEVGQGYSPLHF
v_call: TRBV2
j_call: TRBJ1-6

cdr3_aa: CASSQVRSGEQYF
v_call: TRBV3-1/TRBV3-2
j_call: TRBJ2-7